This T cell receptor (beta chain) was identified during a study of T cell repertoires in cytomegalovirus infection. Study-level information: Both recently identified HLA-C-restricted and well-studied HLA-B-restricted CMV epitopes were used in the study. CMV infection and matching HLA type were both indicated by public TCR beta signatures.

There are 14 residues in the CDR3. CDR1 is SGHTA, CDR2 FQGNSA, per germline. Trimming removed 4 bases at V and 2 bases at J, with 11 bases between. In TCRdb, the reads were re-called with MiXCR into one record per CDR3 protein. The sample yields around 430,000 distinct CDR3 sequences, roughly 42% seen once. This clonotype was seen more than once but under ten times. Antigen specificity is unknown. This sequence joins TRBV7-2 and TRBJ1-1; unclear D gene. The sequences come from cultured PBMCs, collected from culture after CMV antigen stimulation. The receptor was derived from a human donor in good health (CMV status not recorded). Some clones in this sample may be carry-over from other donors' samples. CDR3 bases: TGTGCCAGCAGCTCTCGACGGGCTAACACTGAAGCTTTCTTT. As protein: CASSSRRANTEAFF.